What follows are 2 T cell receptor beta chains derived from one specimen sequenced in a study of naive and memory T cell subsets. An equimolar mix of two oligonucleotides served as the beta constant-region primer for TRBC1 and TRBC2. The ligated cDNA underwent four PCR rounds using SP2 and nested alpha and beta constant-region primers. TCRdb processed the UMI-ligation and nested PCR reads anew with MiXCR; each CDR3 protein has one entry. The sample records about 120,000 distinct CDR3 sequences, 35% to 40% being singletons. The sequenced sample consisted of central memory CD4+ T cells from blood. Receptors originate from a human donor in good health.

The chain carries TRBV28 and TRBJ2-5, with D possibly TRBD1 on 5 matching bases. Trimming removed 6 bases from V and 5 bases from J, with 13 bases in between. The CDR3 length is 13 residues. Looked up from germline, CDR1 is MDHEN and CDR2 is SYDVKM. CDR3 sequence (DNA): TGTGCCAGCAGAACCAGGGATTTGGAGACCCAGTACTTC. Its protein is CASRTRDLETQYF.

The V gene is TRBV7-2, the J gene TRBJ2-7, with D unresolved. Germline V gene data show CDR1 as SGHTA and CDR2 as FQGNSA. V shed 4 bases and J shed 7 bases, with 8 bases lying between them. The CDR3 length is 11 residues. The CDR3 spells CASSSTGEQYF. As DNA, the CDR3 is TGTGCCAGCAGCTCCACGGGTGAGCAGTACTTC. The whole variable domain, filled in from reference TRBV7-2 and TRBJ2-7, reads GAGVSQSPSNKVTEKGKDVELRCDPISGHTALYWYRQSLGQGLEFLIYFQGNSAPDKSGLPSDRFSAERTGGSVSTLTIQRTQQEDSAVYLCASSSTGEQYFGPGTRLTVT.